This T cell receptor beta chain was sequenced during a study of type 1 regulatory T cells. Background on the study: An in vitro protocol generated T-allo10, a Tr1-enriched, alloantigen-specific CD4 T cell product.

CDR1 and CDR2 from the germline V gene are SGHTA and FQGTGA. The CDR3 is made up of 15 amino acids. The V segment lost 5 bases and the J segment 3 bases; nucleotides outside the gene matches: 7. Each CDR3 protein gets one entry after TCRdb re-called the reads with MiXCR. The table records approximately 43,000 distinct CDR3 sequences, 9% to 15% of them present only once. This clonotype was seen ten or more times. Its antigen is not known. Findings and caveats of the study: Tr1 cells had a more restricted TCR repertoire than non-Tr1 cells.

The rearrangement joins TRBV7-3 to TRBJ2-3, with 8 bases that match TRBD2. The TCR was taken from a human donor in good health. Sequencing was performed on cultured non-Tr1 T cells, either the whole culture or a sorted T cell fraction (not recorded which). Here the CDR3 DNA reads TGTGCCAGCAGCCTAAGCGGGAGCGGGACAGATACGCAGTATTTT. Protein sequence: CASSLSGSGTDTQYF.